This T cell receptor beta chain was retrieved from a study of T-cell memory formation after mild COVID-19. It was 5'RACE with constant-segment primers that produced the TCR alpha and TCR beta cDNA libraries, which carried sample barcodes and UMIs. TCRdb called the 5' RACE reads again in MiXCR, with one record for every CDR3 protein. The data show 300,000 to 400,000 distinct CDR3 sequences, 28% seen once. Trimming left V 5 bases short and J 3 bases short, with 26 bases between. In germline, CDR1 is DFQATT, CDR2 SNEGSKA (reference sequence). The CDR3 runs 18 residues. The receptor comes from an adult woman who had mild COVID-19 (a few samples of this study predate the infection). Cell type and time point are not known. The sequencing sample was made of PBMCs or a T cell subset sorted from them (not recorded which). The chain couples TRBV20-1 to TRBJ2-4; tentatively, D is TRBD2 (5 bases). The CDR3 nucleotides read TGCAGTGCTGCCTCCGGGGTGACGGAGATAGTGGTCAAAAACATTCAGTACTTC. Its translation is CSAASGVTEIVVKNIQYF.